The next 16 T cell receptor beta chains were all read from a single sample in a study of liver allograft versus peripheral blood T cells. Study as a whole: Liver transplant recipients had T cell receptor repertoires compared between transplanted liver and peripheral blood.

TCRdb used MiXCR to reprocess the reads, holding one entry per CDR3 protein. The data hold 8,600 or so distinct CDR3 sequences, with around 19% observed a single time. Every receptor here comes from a human patient who had a liver transplant. Certain T cells may be donor cells from the graft.

This clonotype ranks as medium-sized. The CDR3 DNA sequence: TGTGCCAGCAGTTACCCCGGGGAGGGCGCCTACGAGCAGTACTTC. Encoded protein: CASSYPGEGAYEQYF. The J gene is TRBJ2-7, the V gene TRBV6-5; 7 bases are a match to TRBD2. Trimming removed 2 bases from V and 2 bases from J; junction bases left unmatched: 6. The CDR3 length is 15 residues. The germline V gene has CDR1 MNHEY and CDR2 SVGAGI.

V and J are TRBV27 and TRBJ2-7; maybe TRBD1 (6 bases). V gave up 5 bases and J gave up 6 bases, with 11 bases separating them. This CDR3 comprises 12 residues. Germline CDR1 is MNHEY and CDR2 is SMNVEV (reference sequence). The chain's CDR3 is CASSPATGEQYF. The DNA of the CDR3 is TGTGCCAGCAGTCCCGCGACAGGCGAGCAGTACTTC.

This clonotype was counted between two and nine times. CDR3 sequence reads: CSARLGLAGGLGYEQYF. CDR3 in DNA: TGCAGTGCTAGATTGGGACTAGCGGGGGGCTTGGGCTACGAGCAGTACTTC. The J gene is TRBJ2-7, the V gene TRBV20-1, with TRBD2 matching 15 bases. CDR3 length: 17 residues. From germline, CDR1 is DFQATT and CDR2 SNEGSKA (reference sequence). V lost 2 bases, J lost 3 bases, and 8 bases stayed unmatched.

Sample share makes this clonotype medium-sized. V usage is TRBV27 and J usage is TRBJ1-6, with a possible D match to TRBD1 (5 bases). CDR1 and CDR2 from the germline V gene are MNHEY and SMNVEV (reference sequence). The CDR3 runs 17 residues. V was cut by 1 base and J by 7 bases, with 17 bases left in between. The CDR3 sequence: CASSLLAQGPGNSPLHF. The CDR3 DNA reads TGTGCCAGCAGTTTATTAGCGCAGGGCCCCGGGAATTCACCCCTCCACTTT.

The chain employs TRBV20-1 and TRBJ1-2; 8 bases line up with TRBD1. CDR3 size: 15 residues. V gave up 3 bases and J gave up 3 bases; unmatched junction bases: 9. Germline V gene data show CDR1 as DFQATT and CDR2 as SNEGSKA (reference sequence). The CDR3 nucleotides read TGCAGTGCTAGGGACAGGGAAGGGGGTTACTATGGCTACACCTTC. The encoded protein is CSARDREGGYYGYTF.

Many counts were recorded for this clonotype. The chain is built from TRBV13 and TRBJ1-1; 7 positions match TRBD1. Germline V lookup: CDR1 PRHDT, CDR2 FYEKMQ (reference sequence). The junction had 4 bases not matched to a gene; V was cut back by 5 bases and J by 4 bases. The CDR3 spans 13 residues. The CDR3 sequence is CASSDRAGTEAFF. The CDR3 DNA reads as TGTGCCAGCAGCGACAGGGCCGGCACTGAAGCTTTCTTT. Based on the CDR3 plus reference TRBV13 and TRBJ1-1, the full variable domain is AAGVIQSPRHLIKEKRETATLKCYPIPRHDTVYWYQQGPGQDPQFLISFYEKMQSDKGSIPDRFSAQQFSDYHSELNMSSLELGDSALYFCASSDRAGTEAFFGQGTRLTVV.

The chain combines TRBV5-5 with TRBJ1-2, with no clear D. Deletions cut 4 bases from V and 0 bases from J, with 16 bases between. CDR1 is SGHKS and CDR2 is YYEKEE in the germline V gene (reference sequence). This CDR3 is 16 amino acids long. The CDR3: CASSPTAALANYGYTF. The CDR3 DNA follows: TGTGCCAGCAGCCCCACGGCGGCGCTGGCTAACTATGGCTACACCTTC.

This clonotype rates as medium-sized. The chain uses TRBV6-2 or TRBV6-3 and TRBJ1-1; 8 bases match TRBD1. This CDR3 has 12 residues. CDR1 is MNHEY, CDR2 SVGEGT, per germline. Unmatched junction bases numbered 2, after V lost 7 bases and J lost 4 bases. The CDR3 spells CASNTGGTEAFF. CDR3 DNA sequence: TGTGCCAGCAACACAGGGGGCACTGAAGCTTTCTTT.

Concerning this clonotype itself: One end of the junction varies from germline; a read error may be responsible. The rearrangement uses TRBV5-6 and TRBJ2-3; 7 nucleotides match TRBD1. This CDR3 is 15 amino acids long. The germline gives CDR1 SGHDT, CDR2 YYEEEE. As DNA, the CDR3 is TGTGTCAGCAGCCCACCCGGGACAGTACCAGATACGCAGTATTTT. It translates to CVSSPPGTVPDTQYF.

By proportion, this clonotype is medium-sized. The chain has TRBV13 and TRBJ2-7; D gene unclear. Germline V gene lookup returns CDR1 PRHDT and CDR2 FYEKMQ (reference sequence). Trimming took off 0 bases at V and 1 base at J, with 4 bases between the two ends. The CDR3 sequence is 13 residues long. The chain's CDR3 is CASSLGDSYEQYF. The CDR3 coding sequence is TGTGCCAGCAGCTTAGGGGATTCCTACGAGCAGTACTTC.

This clonotype has just a few counts. J is TRBJ1-2 and V is TRBV27; D not certain. The germline CDR1 and CDR2 sequences are MNHEY and SMNVEV (reference sequence). Trimming shortened V by 11 bases and J by 2 bases, and 9 bases separated the two germline ends. The CDR3 sequence is 11 residues long. This CDR3 is CACGNNYGYTF. DNA for the CDR3: TGTGCCTGCGGAAACAACTATGGCTACACCTTC.

There are many counts of this clonotype. The V and J genes are TRBV6-1 and TRBJ2-1; 11 nucleotides line up with TRBD2. V was clipped by 2 bases and J by 7 bases; unmatched bases: 13. Germline CDR1 is MNHNS and CDR2 is SASEGT. The CDR3 totals 18 residues. Here the CDR3 DNA reads TGTGCCAGCAGTGAAACTAGCGGGGGCCGAAGGGGTTGGAATGAGCAGTTCTTC. Translating it yields CASSETSGGRRGWNEQFF.

This clonotype has at least ten counts. The chain couples TRBV28 to TRBJ2-2; D possibly uses TRBD1 or TRBD2 (5 bases each). CDR3 size: 10 residues. Germline V gene lookup returns CDR1 MDHEN and CDR2 SYDVKM. Trimming took 10 bases from V and 8 from J, leaving 8 bases between them. CDR3 nucleotide sequence: TGTGCCACCTGGGGGGGGGAGCTGTTTTTT. Translation gives CATWGGELFF.

This clonotype appeared a few times. An end of the junction differs from the germline gene, which may be a read error. The chain uses TRBV7-9 and TRBJ2-7; D ambiguous. Germline V gives CDR1 SEHNR, CDR2 FQNEAQ (reference sequence). CDR3 length: 12 residues. CDR3 region: CAGSLTAYEQYF. The CDR3 coding sequence is TGTGCCGGCAGCTTAACGGCCTACGAGCAGTACTTC.

This sequence joins TRBV7-9 and TRBJ1-3; TRBD1 aligns across 7 bases. Trimming cost V 10 bases and J 0 bases; bases outside gene matches: 12. The CDR3 spans 16 residues. Germline V gives CDR1 SEHNR, CDR2 FQNEAQ (reference sequence). CDR3 nucleotides: TGTGCCATCCCGGGCCGACAGGGTTCCTCTGGAAACACCATATATTTT. Amino acid sequence: CAIPGRQGSSGNTIYF.

This clonotype showed up just a few times. This chain links TRBV5-6 with TRBJ2-7, with TRBD1 identical over 10 bases. Unmatched junction bases numbered 10, after V lost 9 bases and J lost 7 bases. The CDR3 is 13 amino acids. Germline V gene data show CDR1 as SGHDT and CDR2 as YYEEEE. The CDR3 bases are TGTGCCACTACGGGACAGGGGAAAGGAGAGCAGTACTTC. Its protein product is CATTGQGKGEQYF. The full variable domain, its missing parts supplied by reference TRBV5-6 and TRBJ2-7, is DAGVTQSPTHLIKTRGQQVTLRCSPKSGHDTVSWYQQALGQGPQFIFQYYEEEERQRGNFPDRFSGHQFPNYSSELNVNALLLGDSALYLCATTGQGKGEQYFGPGTRLTVT.